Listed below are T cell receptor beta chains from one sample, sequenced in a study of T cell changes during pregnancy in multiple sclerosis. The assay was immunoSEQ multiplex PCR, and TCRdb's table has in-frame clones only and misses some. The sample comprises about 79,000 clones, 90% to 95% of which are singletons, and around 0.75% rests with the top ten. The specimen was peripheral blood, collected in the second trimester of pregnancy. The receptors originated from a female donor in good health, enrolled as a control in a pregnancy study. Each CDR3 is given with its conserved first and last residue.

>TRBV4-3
CASSQDRLAGLGDTQYF
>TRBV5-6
CASSAAGGVAEKLFF
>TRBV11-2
CASSATGGLGGYTF
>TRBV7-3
CASRGGTEAFF
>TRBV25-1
CASSISSTDTQYF
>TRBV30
CAWSTRTGAGYTF
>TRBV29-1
CSVPGQMNTEAFF
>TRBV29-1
CSVEGSGFDNEQFF
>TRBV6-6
CASSQGSGQPQHF
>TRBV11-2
CASSLIGVNTEAFF
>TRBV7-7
CASSLTGLGEQFF
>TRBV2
CASRRENTIYF
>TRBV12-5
CASGTLADTQYF
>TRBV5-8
CASSLERGQPQHF
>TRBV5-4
CASSSGLAGGYEQYF
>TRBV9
CASSAQTGTHSTDTQYF
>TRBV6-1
CASSENPYANTGELFF
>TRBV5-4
CASSLGGQGSGEQYF
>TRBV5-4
CASSLGTSGGAAGEQFF
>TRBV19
CASSIIWGGDAEEQFF
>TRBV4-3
CASSQDIMRGPYNEQFF
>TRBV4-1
CASSEHRKAGADTQYF
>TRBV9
CASSVAGEQPQHF
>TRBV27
CASSWTGANQPQHF
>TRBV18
CASSPRGTKRIYEQYF
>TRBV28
CASTTRRALSYEQYF
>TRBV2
CASSVIQENTEAFF
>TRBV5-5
CASSRQRTATNEKLFF
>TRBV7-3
CASSLGASGGFNEQFF
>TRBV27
CASSLNRAAGYTF
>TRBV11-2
CASSSQVSPNQPQHF
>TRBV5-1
CASSLPTGYNEQFF
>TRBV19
CASSNRPTGEYGYTF
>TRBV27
CASSLQGSNTEAFF
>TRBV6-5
CASSIDRENTEAFF
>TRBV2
CASRGTANSPLHF
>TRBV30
CAWSAYYNEQFF
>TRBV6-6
CASSQTRRISNYGYTF
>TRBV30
CAWIDRVDSPLHF
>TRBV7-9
CASSHNSGGSGYTF
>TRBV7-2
CASSRDRDSGANVLTF
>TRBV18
CASSPDRSRSTDTQYF
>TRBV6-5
CATASVYGYTF
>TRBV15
CATSRGGGRTEAFF
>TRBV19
CASSRGQTNTEAFF
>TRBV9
CASSSLTGSGANVLTF
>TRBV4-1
CASSQEKGQDTEAFF